This T cell receptor beta chain appears in the sequencing data of a study of T cell clonality in common variable immunodeficiency. Study-level results: Reportedly, TCR beta sequences from common variable immunodeficiency showed fewer deletions and N-nucleotide insertions. The cause of increased CVID clonality remains unclear without subpopulation sequencing.

Diagnosis required reduced IgG, IgA and/or IgM with specific antibody deficiency. Blood came from CVID subjects not ill and not taking immunomodulatory or immunosuppressive medication. Each donor provided about 4.5 to 8.5 ml of heparinized whole blood. This clone was picked up a small number of times. The target antigen is unknown. One junction end does not reproduce the germline sequence, and a read error may be involved. Read data end 3 residues before the CDR3 end; the end is taken from the germline J gene. The CDR3 extends over 12 amino acids. Germline V gives CDR1 SEHNR, CDR2 FQNEAQ (reference sequence). Some clones are missing from TCRdb's copy, which holds only in-frame ones; the method was immunoSEQ multiplex PCR. The data show about 5,300 clones, with none appearing a single time.

Sequences were obtained from peripheral blood mononuclear cells. The source is a human donor with common variable immunodeficiency. J is TRBJ2-7 and V is TRBV7-9; 7 nucleotides line up with TRBD1. CDR3 amino acids: CSSMGQSYEQYF. CDR3 DNA, as far as it was read: TGTTCCAGCATGGGACAGTCCTACGAG.